What follows describes a single TCR beta chain. These data are taken from a study of blood T cell repertoires in COVID-19. About the study: Specimens from acute and convalescent COVID-19 originated in the United States, Italy and Spain.

The germline V gene has CDR1 LNHDA and CDR2 SQIVND (reference sequence). Between the trimmed V and J ends, which lost 0 bases and 10 bases, there was a span of 16 bases. The CDR3 is made up of 15 amino acids. Original analysis: Using reference gene primer amplification, nucleated cell counts were estimated. Profiling relied on immunoSEQ multiplex PCR, and the TCRdb table lists in-frame clones only, not all of them. V and J calls and clone size are given by that table; D and trimming were obtained from the DNA. In the table there are roughly 280,000 clones, 87% of which are singletons. The TCR originated in a woman aged 50 to 60 who had recovered from COVID-19. The chain recombines TRBV19 with TRBJ1-3, with D unclear. The specimen was peripheral blood. The CDR3 sequence is CASSIDRRGVGTIYF. CDR3 sequence (DNA): TGTGCCAGTAGTATAGATCGGCGTGGCGTCGGGACCATATATTTT.